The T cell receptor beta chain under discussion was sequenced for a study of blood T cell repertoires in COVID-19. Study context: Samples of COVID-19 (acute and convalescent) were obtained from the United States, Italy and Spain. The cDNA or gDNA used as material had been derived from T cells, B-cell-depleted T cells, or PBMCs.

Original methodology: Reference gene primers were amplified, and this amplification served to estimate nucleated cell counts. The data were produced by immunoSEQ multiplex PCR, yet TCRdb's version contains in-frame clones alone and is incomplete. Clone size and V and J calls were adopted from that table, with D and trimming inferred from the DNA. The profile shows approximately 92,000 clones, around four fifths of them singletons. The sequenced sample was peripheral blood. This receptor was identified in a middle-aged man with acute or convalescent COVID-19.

CDR3 residues: CASSQGGQGADQPQHF. DNA for the CDR3: TGCGCCAGCAGCCAAGGGGGACAGGGGGCGGATCAGCCCCAGCATTTT. The chain couples TRBV4-3 to TRBJ1-5, with 12 nucleotides matching TRBD1. CDR3 length equals 16 residues. Trimming cost V 1 base and J 5 bases; bases outside gene matches: 3. Germline-derived CDR1 and CDR2 are LGHNA and YSLEER.